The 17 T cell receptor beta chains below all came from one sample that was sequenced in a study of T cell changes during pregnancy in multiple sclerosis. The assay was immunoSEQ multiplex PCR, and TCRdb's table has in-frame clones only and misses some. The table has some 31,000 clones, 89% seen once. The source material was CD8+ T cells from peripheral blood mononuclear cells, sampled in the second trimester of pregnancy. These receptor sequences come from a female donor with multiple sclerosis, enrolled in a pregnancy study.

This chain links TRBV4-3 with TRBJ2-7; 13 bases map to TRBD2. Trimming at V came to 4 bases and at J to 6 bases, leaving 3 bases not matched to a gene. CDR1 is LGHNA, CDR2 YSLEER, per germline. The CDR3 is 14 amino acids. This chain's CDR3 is CASSLGTSGVEQYF. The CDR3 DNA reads TGCGCCAGCAGCCTCGGGACTAGCGGGGTCGAGCAGTACTTC.

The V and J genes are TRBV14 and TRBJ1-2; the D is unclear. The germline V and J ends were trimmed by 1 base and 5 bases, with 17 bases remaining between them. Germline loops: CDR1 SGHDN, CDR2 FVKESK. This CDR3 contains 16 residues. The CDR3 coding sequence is TGTGCCAGCAGCCAAGCGTCTCTGGGGAGTTCGTATGGCTACACCTTC. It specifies CASSQASLGSSYGYTF.

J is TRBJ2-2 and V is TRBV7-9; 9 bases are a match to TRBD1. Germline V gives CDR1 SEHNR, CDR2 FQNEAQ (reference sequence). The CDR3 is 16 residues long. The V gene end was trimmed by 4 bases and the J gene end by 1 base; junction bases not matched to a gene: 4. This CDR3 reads CASSSGGQGNTGELFF. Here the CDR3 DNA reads TGTGCCAGCAGCTCCGGGGGACAGGGGAACACCGGGGAGCTGTTTTTT.

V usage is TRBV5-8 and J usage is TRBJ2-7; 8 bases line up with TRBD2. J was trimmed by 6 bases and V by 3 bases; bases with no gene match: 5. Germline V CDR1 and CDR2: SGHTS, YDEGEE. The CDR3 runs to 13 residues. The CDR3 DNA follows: TGTGCCAGCAGCTCGTTAGCGGGAAGCGAGCAGTACTTC. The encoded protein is CASSSLAGSEQYF.

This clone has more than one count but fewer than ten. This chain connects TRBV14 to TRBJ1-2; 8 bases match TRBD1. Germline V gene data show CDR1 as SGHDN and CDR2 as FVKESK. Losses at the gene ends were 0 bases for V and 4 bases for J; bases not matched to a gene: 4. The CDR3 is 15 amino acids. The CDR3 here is CASSQDGQGGYGYTF. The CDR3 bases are TGTGCCAGCAGCCAAGACGGACAGGGAGGCTATGGCTACACCTTC.

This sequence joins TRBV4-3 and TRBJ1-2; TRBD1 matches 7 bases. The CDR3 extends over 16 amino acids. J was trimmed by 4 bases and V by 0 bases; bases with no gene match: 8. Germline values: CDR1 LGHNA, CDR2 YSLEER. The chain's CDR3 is CASSQDGARDSYGYTF. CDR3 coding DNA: TGCGCCAGCAGCCAAGACGGGGCCCGGGACAGCTATGGCTACACCTTC.

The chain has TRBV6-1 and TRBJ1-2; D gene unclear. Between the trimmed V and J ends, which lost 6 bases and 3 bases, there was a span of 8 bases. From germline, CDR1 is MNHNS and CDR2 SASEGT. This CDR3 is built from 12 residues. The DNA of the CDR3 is TGTGCCAGCAGCATCAGGTACTATGGCTACACCTTC. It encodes CASSIRYYGYTF.

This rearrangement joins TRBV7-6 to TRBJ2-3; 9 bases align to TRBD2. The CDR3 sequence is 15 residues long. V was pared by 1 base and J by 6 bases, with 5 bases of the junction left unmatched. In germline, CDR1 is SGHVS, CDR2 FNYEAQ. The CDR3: CASSLGSGSMDTQYF. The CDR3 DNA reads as TGTGCCAGCAGCTTAGGTAGCGGGAGTATGGATACGCAGTATTTT.

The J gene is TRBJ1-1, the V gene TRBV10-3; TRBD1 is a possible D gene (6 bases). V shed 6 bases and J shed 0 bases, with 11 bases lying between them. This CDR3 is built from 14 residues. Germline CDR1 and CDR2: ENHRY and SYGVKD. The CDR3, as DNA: TGTGCCATCAGCTTACAGGGCCTGAACACTGAAGCTTTCTTT. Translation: CAISLQGLNTEAFF.

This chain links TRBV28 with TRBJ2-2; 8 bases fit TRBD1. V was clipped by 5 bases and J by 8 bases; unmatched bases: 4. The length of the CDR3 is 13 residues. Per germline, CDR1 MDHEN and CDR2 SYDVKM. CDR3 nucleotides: TGTGCCAGCAGTGACAGGGGAATTGGGGAGCTGTTTTTT. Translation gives CASSDRGIGELFF.

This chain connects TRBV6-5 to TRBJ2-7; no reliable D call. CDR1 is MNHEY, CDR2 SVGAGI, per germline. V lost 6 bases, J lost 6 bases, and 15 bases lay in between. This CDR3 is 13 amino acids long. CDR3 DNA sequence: TGTGCCAGCAGAACCCCAGAAAGATCCGAGCAGTACTTC. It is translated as CASRTPERSEQYF.

CDR3: CASSWDRNTGELFF. The CDR3 nucleotides read TGTGCCAGCAGTTGGGACAGAAACACCGGGGAGCTGTTTTTT. This chain connects TRBV27 to TRBJ2-2; 7 bases align to TRBD1. Per germline, CDR1 MNHEY and CDR2 SMNVEV (reference sequence). V shed 4 bases and J 2 bases; nucleotides not matched to a gene: 1. This CDR3 is 14 amino acids long.

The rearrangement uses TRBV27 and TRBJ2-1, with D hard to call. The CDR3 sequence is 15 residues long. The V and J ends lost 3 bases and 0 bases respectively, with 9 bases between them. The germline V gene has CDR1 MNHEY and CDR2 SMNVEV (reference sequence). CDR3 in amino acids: CASSFSTGSYNEQFF. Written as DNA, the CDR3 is TGTGCCAGCAGTTTTAGCACCGGCTCCTACAATGAGCAGTTCTTC.

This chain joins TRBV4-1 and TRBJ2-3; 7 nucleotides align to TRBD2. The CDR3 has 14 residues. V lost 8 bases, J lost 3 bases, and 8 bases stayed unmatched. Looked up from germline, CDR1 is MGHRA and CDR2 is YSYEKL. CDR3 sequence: CASRERGLTDTQYF. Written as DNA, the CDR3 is TGCGCCAGCCGAGAGCGGGGACTAACAGATACGCAGTATTTT.

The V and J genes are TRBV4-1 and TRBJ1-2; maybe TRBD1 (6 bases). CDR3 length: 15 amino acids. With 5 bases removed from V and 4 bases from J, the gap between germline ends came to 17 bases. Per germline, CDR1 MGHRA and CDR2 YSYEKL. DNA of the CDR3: TGCGCCAGCAGCTTACAGGGAGGGGGATTCTATGGCTACACCTTC. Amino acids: CASSLQGGGFYGYTF.

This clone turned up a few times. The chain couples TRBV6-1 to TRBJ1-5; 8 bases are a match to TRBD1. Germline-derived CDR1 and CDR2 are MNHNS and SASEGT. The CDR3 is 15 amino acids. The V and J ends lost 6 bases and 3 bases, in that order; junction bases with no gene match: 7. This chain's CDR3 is CASSAPTGDNQPQHF. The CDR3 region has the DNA TGTGCCAGCAGCGCCCCGACAGGGGACAATCAGCCCCAGCATTTT.

CDR3 amino acids: CASSPSGESSEQYF. In DNA, the CDR3 is TGTGCCAGCTCACCTTCCGGGGAGAGCAGCGAGCAGTACTTC. V usage is TRBV18 and J usage is TRBJ2-7; TRBD2 is a possible D gene (5 bases). Germline-derived CDR1 and CDR2 are KGHSH and LQKENI. V was clipped by 3 bases and J by 6 bases, with 15 bases between them. The CDR3 consists of 14 residues.